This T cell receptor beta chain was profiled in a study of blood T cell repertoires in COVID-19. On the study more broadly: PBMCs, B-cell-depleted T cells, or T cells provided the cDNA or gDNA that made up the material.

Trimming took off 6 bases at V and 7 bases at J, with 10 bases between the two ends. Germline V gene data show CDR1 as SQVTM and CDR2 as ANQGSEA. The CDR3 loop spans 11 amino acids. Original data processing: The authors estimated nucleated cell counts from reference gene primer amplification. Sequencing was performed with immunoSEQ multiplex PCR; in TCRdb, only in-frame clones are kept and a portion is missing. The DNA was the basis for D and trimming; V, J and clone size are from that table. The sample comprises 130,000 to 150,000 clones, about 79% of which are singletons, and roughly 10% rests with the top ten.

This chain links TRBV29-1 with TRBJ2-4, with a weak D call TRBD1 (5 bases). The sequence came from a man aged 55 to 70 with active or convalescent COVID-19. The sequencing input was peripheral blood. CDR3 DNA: TGCAGCGTGGAGTCAGGGAACATTCAGTACTTC. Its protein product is CSVESGNIQYF.